This T cell receptor beta chain was recovered during a study of blood T cell repertoires in COVID-19. Overall study: Samples taken during acute and convalescent COVID-19 were collected in the United States, Italy and Spain. PBMCs, B-cell-depleted T cells, or T cells provided the cDNA or gDNA that made up the material.

Data came from immunoSEQ multiplex PCR; TCRdb stores just in-frame clones and leaves some out. The sample records hundreds of thousands of clones, around 86% being singletons. Cohorts were assigned according to the clinical history that participants reported. Recovered Cohort 3 donors showed two negative PCRs, clearance, or symptom resolution. Sequenced: PBMCs or T cells enriched from blood (not recorded which). The TCR was taken from a man aged 60 to 69 who had recovered from COVID-19.

CDR3 sequence (DNA): TGTGCCAGTATTTTTCTAAGGGGACACAATAATGAAAAACTGTTTTTT. It is translated as CASIFLRGHNNEKLFF. The V and J genes are TRBV19 and TRBJ1-4, with TRBD1 as a possible D gene (6 bases). The V gene lost 7 bases and the J gene lost 4 bases, with 19 bases spanning the gap. The length of the CDR3 is 16 residues. The germline V gene encodes CDR1 LNHDA and CDR2 SQIVND (reference sequence).